This T cell receptor beta chain originates from a study of T cell responses to AZD1222 COVID-19 vaccine. Overall study results and limits: The peak T cell response came first, and repertoires were sampled only after it. Targeting of unmutated variant regions was reportedly seen in nearly half of spike-specific TCRs.

Profiled with immunoSEQ multiplex PCR; TCRdb holds only in-frame clones, not every one. The table includes tens of thousands of clones, about 90% detected once. This clone was counted once. The target antigen is unknown. Material: peripheral blood, obtained 28 days after the second AZD1222 dose. The sequence derives from an adult who received the AZD1222 COVID-19 vaccine.

CDR3 in DNA: TGTGCCAGCAGCCCATGGGGCACTGAAGCTTTCTTT. The encoded protein is CASSPWGTEAFF. This chain uses TRBV7-8 with TRBJ1-1; D gene unclear. Trimming took off 5 bases at V and 4 bases at J, with 8 bases between the two ends. The CDR3 is 12 amino acids. Germline V gene sequence: CDR1 SGHVS, CDR2 FQNEAQ.